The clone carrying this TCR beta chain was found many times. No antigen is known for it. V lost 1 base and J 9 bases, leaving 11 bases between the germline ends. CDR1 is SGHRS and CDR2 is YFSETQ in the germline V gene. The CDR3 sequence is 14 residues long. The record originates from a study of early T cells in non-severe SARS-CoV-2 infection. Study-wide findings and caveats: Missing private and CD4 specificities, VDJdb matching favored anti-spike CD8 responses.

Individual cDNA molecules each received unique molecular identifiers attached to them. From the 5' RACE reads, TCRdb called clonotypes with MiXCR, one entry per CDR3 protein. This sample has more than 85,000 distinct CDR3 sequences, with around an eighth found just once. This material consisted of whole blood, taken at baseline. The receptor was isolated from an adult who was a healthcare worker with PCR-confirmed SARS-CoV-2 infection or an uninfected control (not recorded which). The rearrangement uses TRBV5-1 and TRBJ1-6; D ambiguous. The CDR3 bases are TGCGCCAGCAGCTTGCGAACTGCGGGTTCACCCCTCCACTTT. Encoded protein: CASSLRTAGSPLHF.